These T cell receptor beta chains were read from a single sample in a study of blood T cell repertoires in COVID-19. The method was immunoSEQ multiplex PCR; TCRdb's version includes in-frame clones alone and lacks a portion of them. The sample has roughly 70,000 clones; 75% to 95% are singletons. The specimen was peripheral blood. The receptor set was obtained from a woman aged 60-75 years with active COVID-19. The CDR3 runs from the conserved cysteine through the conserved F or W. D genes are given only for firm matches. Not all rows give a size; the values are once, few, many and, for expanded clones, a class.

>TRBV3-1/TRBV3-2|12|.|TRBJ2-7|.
CASSRSGVEQYF
TGTGCCAGCAGCCGATCAGGGGTCGAGCAGTACTTC
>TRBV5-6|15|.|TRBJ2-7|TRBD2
CASSYRGLARYEQYF
TGTGCCAGCAGTTACAGGGGACTAGCTCGCTACGAGCAGTACTTC
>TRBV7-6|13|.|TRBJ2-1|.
CASSWQAYNEQFF
TGTGCCAGCAGCTGGCAGGCCTACAATGAGCAGTTCTTC
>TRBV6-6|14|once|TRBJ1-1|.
CASSPGRGNTEAFF
TGTGCCAGCAGTCCGGGCAGGGGGAACACTGAAGCTTTCTTT
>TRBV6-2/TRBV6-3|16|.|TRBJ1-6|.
CASSYRGGFYNSPLHF
TGTGCCAGCAGTTACCGAGGGGGTTTTTATAATTCACCCCTCCACTTT
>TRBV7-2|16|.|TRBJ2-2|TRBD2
CASSLGLAGNTGELFF
TGTGCCAGCAGCTTAGGACTAGCGGGGAACACCGGGGAGCTGTTTTTT
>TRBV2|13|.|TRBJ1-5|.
CASKRNSNQPQHF
TGTGCCAGCAAGAGGAATAGCAATCAGCCCCAGCATTTT
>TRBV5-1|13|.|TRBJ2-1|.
CASSLTSRDEQFF
TGCGCCAGCAGCTTAACTAGTCGGGATGAGCAGTTCTTC
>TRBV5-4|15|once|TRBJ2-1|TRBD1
CASSRDRGSYNEQFF
TGTGCCAGCAGCCGGGACAGGGGGTCCTACAATGAGCAGTTCTTC
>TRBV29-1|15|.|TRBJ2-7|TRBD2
CSVEGVGGSGNEQYF
TGCAGCGTTGAAGGGGTAGGCGGTAGCGGGAACGAGCAGTACTTC
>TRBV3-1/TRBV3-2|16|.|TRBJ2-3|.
CASSQDLASLGDTQYF
TGTGCCAGCAGCCAAGATCTGGCTAGCTTGGGAGATACGCAGTATTTT
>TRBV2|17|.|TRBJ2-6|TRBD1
CASSEGTVYSGANVLTF
TGTGCCAGCAGTGAGGGGACAGTTTACTCTGGGGCCAACGTCCTGACTTTC
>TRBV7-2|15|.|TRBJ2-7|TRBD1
CASSGEQGLRGEQYF
TGTGCCAGCAGCGGGGAACAGGGGTTGAGAGGCGAGCAGTACTTC
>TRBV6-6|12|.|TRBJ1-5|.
CACQTANQPQHF
TGTGCCTGCCAGACAGCTAATCAGCCCCAGCATTTT
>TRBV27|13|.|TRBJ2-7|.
CASSLYWGSEQYF
TGTGCCAGCAGTTTGTATTGGGGCTCCGAGCAGTACTTC
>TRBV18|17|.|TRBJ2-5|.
CASSPRNLDRAGETQYF
TGTGCCAGCTCACCGAGAAACCTAGACAGGGCGGGGGAGACCCAGTACTTC
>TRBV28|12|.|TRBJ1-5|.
CASRSSNQPQHF
TGTGCCAGCCGAAGCTCCAATCAGCCCCAGCATTTT
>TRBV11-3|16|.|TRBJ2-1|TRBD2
CASSHRRASGINEQFF
TGTGCCAGCAGCCATAGGAGAGCTAGCGGGATCAATGAGCAGTTCTTC
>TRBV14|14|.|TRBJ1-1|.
CASSQDGERGEAFF
TGTGCCAGCAGCCAAGATGGGGAGCGAGGGGAAGCTTTCTTT
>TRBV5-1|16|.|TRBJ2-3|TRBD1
CASSRAKQGWADTQYF
TGCGCCAGCAGCCGAGCTAAACAGGGGTGGGCAGATACGCAGTATTTT
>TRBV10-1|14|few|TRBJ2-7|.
CASTGETSTSEQYF
TGCGCCAGCACTGGGGAGACTAGTACCTCCGAGCAGTACTTC
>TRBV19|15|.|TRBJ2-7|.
CASSMAGGTVYEQYF
TGTGCCAGTAGTATGGCGGGCGGGACGGTTTACGAGCAGTACTTC
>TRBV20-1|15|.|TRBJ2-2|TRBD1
CSASAQGANTGELFF
TGCAGTGCCAGTGCGCAGGGGGCAAACACCGGGGAGCTGTTTTTT
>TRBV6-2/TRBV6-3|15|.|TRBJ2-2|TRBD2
CASSYTSGSAGELFF
TGTGCCAGCAGTTACACTAGCGGGAGCGCCGGGGAGCTGTTTTTT
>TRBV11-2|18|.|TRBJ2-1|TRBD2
CASSGGTTAGGSYNEQFF
TGTGCCAGCAGCGGGGGGACTACGGCGGGAGGGAGCTACAATGAGCAGTTCTTC
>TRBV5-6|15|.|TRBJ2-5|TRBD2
CASSFLAGGKETQYF
TGTGCCAGCAGCTTCTTAGCGGGAGGGAAAGAGACCCAGTACTTC
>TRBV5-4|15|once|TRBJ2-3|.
CASSLNAGAQDTQYF
TGTGCCAGCAGCTTGAATGCGGGGGCCCAAGATACGCAGTATTTT
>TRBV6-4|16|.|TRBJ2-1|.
CASIPSMSEFNNEQFF
TGTGCCAGCATTCCGAGTATGAGCGAGTTCAACAATGAGCAGTTCTTC
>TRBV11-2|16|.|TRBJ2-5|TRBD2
CASEVLGTSPQETQYF
TGTGCCAGCGAGGTACTAGGGACTAGTCCCCAAGAGACCCAGTACTTC
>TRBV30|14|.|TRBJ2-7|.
CAWSVQGLSYEQYF
TGTGCCTGGAGTGTTCAGGGACTTTCTTACGAGCAGTACTTC
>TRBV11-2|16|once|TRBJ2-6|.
CASSLAFSSGANVLTF
TGTGCCAGCAGCTTAGCGTTCAGCTCTGGGGCCAACGTCCTGACTTTC
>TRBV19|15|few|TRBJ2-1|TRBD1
CASSTYGTGNNEQFF
TGTGCCAGTAGTACTTACGGGACAGGAAACAATGAGCAGTTCTTC